A single sample gave rise to the 6 T cell receptor beta chains below, sequenced in a study of T-cell memory formation after mild COVID-19. One entry per CDR3 protein results from TCRdb running MiXCR on the 5' RACE reads. Altogether 450,000 to 650,000 distinct CDR3 sequences are present, 18% being singletons, with the ten largest covering around 12%. Material for sequencing was PBMCs or a T cell subset sorted from them (not recorded which). The source of these receptors is an adult woman who had mild COVID-19 (a few samples of this study predate the infection). Cell type and time point are not known.

This clonotype showed up many times. This sequence joins TRBV7-9 and TRBJ2-1; 10 bases match TRBD2. Germline lookup yields CDR1 SEHNR and CDR2 FQNEAQ (reference sequence). This CDR3 contains 15 residues. Trimming removed 5 bases from V and 0 bases from J; junction bases left unmatched: 1. The CDR3 DNA reads as TGTGCCAGCAGCGCTAGCGGGGGCTCCTACAATGAGCAGTTCTTC. It translates to CASSASGGSYNEQFF.

This clonotype came up a few times. The gene calls are TRBV5-5 and TRBJ2-1; the D call may be TRBD1 or TRBD2 (7 bases each). Between the trimmed V and J ends, which lost 4 bases and 10 bases, there was a span of 15 bases. From germline, CDR1 is SGHKS and CDR2 YYEKEE (reference sequence). The CDR3 sequence is 13 residues long. CDR3 in amino acids: CASSHSGGGEQFF. CDR3 DNA: TGTGCCAGCAGCCATTCAGGGGGGGGCGAGCAGTTCTTC.

A few counts support this clonotype. This chain links TRBV6-5 with TRBJ1-3, with D possibly matching TRBD1 (6 bases). V was trimmed by 5 bases and J by 0 bases, leaving 14 bases between them. CDR1 is MNHEY and CDR2 is SVGAGI in the germline V gene. This CDR3 contains 16 residues. CDR3 coding DNA: TGTGCCAGCAGTGAATCCGGGACACCCTCTGGAAACACCATATATTTT. It is translated as CASSESGTPSGNTIYF.

J is TRBJ2-4 and V is TRBV12-5, with a possible D match to TRBD1 (7 bases). The CDR3 runs to 17 residues. Germline V lookup: CDR1 LGHNT, CDR2 FRNRAP. Trimming took 1 base from V and 6 from J, leaving 19 bases between them. CDR3 in amino acids: CASGLAITGTAGNIQYF. CDR3 DNA sequence: TGTGCTAGTGGTTTGGCCATTACCGGGACAGCGGGAAACATTCAGTACTTC. The variable domain in full, completed from reference TRBV12-5 and TRBJ2-4, reads DARVTQTPRHKVTEMGQEVTMRCQPILGHNTVFWYRQTMMQGLELLAYFRNRAPLDDSGMPKDRFSAEMPDATLATLKIQPSEPRDSAVYFCASGLAITGTAGNIQYFGAGTRLSVL.

This clonotype was observed a few times. The gene calls are TRBV18 and TRBJ1-1; D gene ambiguous. The CDR3 covers 13 residues. From germline, CDR1 is KGHSH and CDR2 LQKENI. With 3 bases removed from V and 0 bases from J, the gap between germline ends came to 5 bases. The CDR3 DNA sequence: TGTGCCAGCTCACCCCACTTGAACACTGAAGCTTTCTTT. This codes for CASSPHLNTEAFF.

This rearrangement joins TRBV27 to TRBJ2-7; D is perhaps TRBD2 (6 bases). CDR3 length: 15 amino acids. V was shortened by 3 bases and J by 1 base, with 13 bases between the two germline ends. The germline CDR1 and CDR2 sequences are MNHEY and SMNVEV (reference sequence). The DNA of the CDR3 is TGTGCCAGCAGTTTTTATCCGGGAGCTTCCTACGAGCAGTACTTC. It is translated as CASSFYPGASYEQYF.